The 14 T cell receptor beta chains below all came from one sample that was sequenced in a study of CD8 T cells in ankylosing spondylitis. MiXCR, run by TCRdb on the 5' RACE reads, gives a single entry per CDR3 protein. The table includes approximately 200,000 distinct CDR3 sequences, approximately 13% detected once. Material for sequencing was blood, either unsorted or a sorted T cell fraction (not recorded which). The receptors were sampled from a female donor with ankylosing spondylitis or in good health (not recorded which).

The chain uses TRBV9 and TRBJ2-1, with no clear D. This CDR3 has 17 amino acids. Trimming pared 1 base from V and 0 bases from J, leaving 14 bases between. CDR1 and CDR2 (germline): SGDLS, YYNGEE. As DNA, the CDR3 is TGTGCCAGCAGCGTAAGAACATCCTACTTCTCCTACAATGAGCAGTTCTTC. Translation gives CASSVRTSYFSYNEQFF.

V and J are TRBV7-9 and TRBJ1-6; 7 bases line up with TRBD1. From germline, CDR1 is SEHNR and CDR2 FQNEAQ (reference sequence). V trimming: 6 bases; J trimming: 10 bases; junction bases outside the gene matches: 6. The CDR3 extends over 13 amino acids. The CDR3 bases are TGTGCCAGCAGTGGGCAGGGGGGCTCACCCCTCCACTTT. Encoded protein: CASSGQGGSPLHF.

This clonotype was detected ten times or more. This chain's CDR3 is CSARDGSYNQPQHF. The CDR3 coding sequence is TGCAGTGCTAGAGATGGGAGTTACAATCAGCCCCAGCATTTT. This rearrangement joins TRBV20-1 to TRBJ1-5, with unresolved D. The CDR3 runs 14 residues. Germline V gene data show CDR1 as DFQATT and CDR2 as SNEGSKA (reference sequence). V was shortened by 0 bases and J by 3 bases, with 9 bases between the two germline ends.

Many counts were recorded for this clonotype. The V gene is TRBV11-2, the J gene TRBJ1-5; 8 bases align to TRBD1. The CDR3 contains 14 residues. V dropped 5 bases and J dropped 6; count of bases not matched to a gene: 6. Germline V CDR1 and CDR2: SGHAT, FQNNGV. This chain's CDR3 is CASSGQGAGQPQHF. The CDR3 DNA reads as TGTGCCAGCAGCGGACAGGGTGCGGGTCAGCCCCAGCATTTT.

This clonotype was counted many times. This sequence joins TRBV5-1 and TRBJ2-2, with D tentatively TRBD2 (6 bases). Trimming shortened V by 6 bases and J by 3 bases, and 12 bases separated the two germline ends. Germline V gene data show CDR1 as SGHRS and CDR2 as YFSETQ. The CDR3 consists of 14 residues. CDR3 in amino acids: CASNTGEDTGELFF. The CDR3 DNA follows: TGCGCCAGCAACACGGGGGAGGACACCGGGGAGCTGTTTTTT.

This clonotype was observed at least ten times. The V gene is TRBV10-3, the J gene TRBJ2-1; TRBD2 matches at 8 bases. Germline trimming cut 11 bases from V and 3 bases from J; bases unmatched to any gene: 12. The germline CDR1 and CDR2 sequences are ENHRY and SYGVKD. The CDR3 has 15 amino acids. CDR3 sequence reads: CAANPERENYNEQFF. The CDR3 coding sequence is TGTGCCGCGAATCCGGAGCGGGAGAACTACAATGAGCAGTTCTTC.

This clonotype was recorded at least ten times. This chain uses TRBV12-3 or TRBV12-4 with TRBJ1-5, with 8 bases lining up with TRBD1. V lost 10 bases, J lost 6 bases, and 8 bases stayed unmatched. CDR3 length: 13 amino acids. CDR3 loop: CATTQGAGQPQHF. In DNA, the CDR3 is TGTGCCACCACTCAGGGGGCAGGTCAGCCCCAGCATTTT.

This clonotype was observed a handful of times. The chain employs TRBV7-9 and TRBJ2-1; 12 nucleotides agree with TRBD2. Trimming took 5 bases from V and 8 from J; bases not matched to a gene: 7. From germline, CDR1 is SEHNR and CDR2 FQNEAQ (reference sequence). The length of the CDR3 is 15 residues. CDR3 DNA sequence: TGTGCCAGCAGCCTGACTAGCGGGGGTTGGGATGAGCAGTTCTTC. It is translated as CASSLTSGGWDEQFF.

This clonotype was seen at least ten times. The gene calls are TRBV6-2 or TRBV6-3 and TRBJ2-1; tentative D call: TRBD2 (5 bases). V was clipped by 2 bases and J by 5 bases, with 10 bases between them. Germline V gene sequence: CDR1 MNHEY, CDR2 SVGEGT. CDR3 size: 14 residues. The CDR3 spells CASSYPGSNNEQFF. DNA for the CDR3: TGTGCCAGCAGTTACCCGGGATCAAACAATGAGCAGTTCTTC.

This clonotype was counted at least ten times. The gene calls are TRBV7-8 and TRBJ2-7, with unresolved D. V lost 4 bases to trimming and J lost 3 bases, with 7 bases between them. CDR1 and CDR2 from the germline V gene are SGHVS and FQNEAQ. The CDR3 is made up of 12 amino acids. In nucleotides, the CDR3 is TGTGCCAGCAGCTATTTTGGCTACGAGCAGTACTTC. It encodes CASSYFGYEQYF.

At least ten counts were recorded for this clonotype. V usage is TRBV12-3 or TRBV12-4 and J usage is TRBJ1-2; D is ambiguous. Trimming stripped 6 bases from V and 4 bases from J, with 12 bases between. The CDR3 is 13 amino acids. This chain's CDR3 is CASSLRQSYGYTF. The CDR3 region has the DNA TGTGCCAGCAGCCTGAGGCAGTCCTATGGCTACACCTTC.

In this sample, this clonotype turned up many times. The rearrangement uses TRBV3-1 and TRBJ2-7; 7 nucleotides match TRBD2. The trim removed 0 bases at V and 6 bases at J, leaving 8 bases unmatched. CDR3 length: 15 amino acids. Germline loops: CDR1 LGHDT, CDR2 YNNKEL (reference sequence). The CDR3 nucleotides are TGTGCCAGCAGCCAAGATGTGGGGGGGAGTTCCGAGCAGTACTTC. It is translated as CASSQDVGGSSEQYF.

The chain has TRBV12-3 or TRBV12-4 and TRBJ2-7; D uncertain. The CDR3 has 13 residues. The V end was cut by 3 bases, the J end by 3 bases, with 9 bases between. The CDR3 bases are TGTGCCAGCAGTTTTTTGGATAACTACGAGCAGTACTTC. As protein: CASSFLDNYEQYF.

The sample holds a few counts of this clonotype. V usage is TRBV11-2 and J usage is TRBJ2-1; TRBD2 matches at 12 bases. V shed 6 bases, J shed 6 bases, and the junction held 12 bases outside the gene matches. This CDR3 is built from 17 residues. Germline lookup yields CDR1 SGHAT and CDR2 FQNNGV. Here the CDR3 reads CASSGTSGWDRFNEQFF. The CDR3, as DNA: TGTGCCAGCAGTGGGACTAGCGGGTGGGACCGTTTCAATGAGCAGTTCTTC.